The 4 T cell receptor beta chains below come from one sample, sequenced in a study of cytomegalovirus exposure and HLA in healthy donors. PCR primers comprised 60 Vbeta and 13 Jbeta primers. Using immunoSEQ multiplex PCR, the repertoire was profiled, and TCRdb retains in-frame clones only, with some absent. The table includes about 160,000 clones, approximately 70% detected once. Specimen: PBMCs. These receptor sequences come from a man between 40 and 49 years old in good health and CMV-seropositive.

V is TRBV5-1 and J is TRBJ1-5; 10 nucleotides agree with TRBD1. The CDR3 extends over 14 amino acids. Looked up from germline, CDR1 is SGHRS and CDR2 is YFSETQ. The ends lost 4 bases at V and 6 bases at J; junction bases unmatched: 4. CDR3 sequence reads: CASSMTGGGQPQHF. In DNA, the CDR3 is TGCGCCAGCAGCATGACAGGGGGCGGTCAGCCCCAGCATTTT.

In this sample, this clone turned up once. The chain combines TRBV28 with TRBJ2-3; TRBD2 is a possible D gene (6 bases). CDR1 MDHEN and CDR2 SYDVKM come from the germline V gene. The V gene lost 7 bases and the J gene lost 1 base, with 12 bases spanning the gap. The CDR3 consists of 14 residues. CDR3 amino acids: CASTGVAGTDTQYF. CDR3 in DNA: TGTGCCAGCACCGGAGTAGCGGGCACAGATACGCAGTATTTT.

The chain links TRBV6-6 to TRBJ2-2, with 7 positions matching TRBD1. The length of the CDR3 is 14 residues. V gave up 6 bases and J gave up 7 bases; unmatched junction bases: 8. CDR1 is MNHNY, CDR2 SVGAGI, per germline (reference sequence). The CDR3 DNA follows: TGTGCCAGCAGCCCGTTGACAGGGAACGGGGAGCTGTTTTTT. This gives the protein CASSPLTGNGELFF.

This sequence joins TRBV4-2 and TRBJ1-4; D possibly corresponds to TRBD1 (5 bases). CDR3 length equals 15 residues. The ends were cut back, 1 base at V and 2 bases at J, with 8 bases in the middle. Germline V gives CDR1 LGHNA, CDR2 YNFKEQ. The CDR3 here is CASSQGSGTNEKLFF. The CDR3 region has the DNA TGTGCCAGCAGCCAAGGGTCAGGGACTAATGAAAAACTGTTTTTT.